These T cell receptor beta chains were read from a single sample in a study of T cell responses to AZD1222 COVID-19 vaccine. Generated by immunoSEQ multiplex PCR, the TCRdb table keeps only in-frame clones and is missing some. Of over 75,000 clones detected, more than 80% appear once; the ten largest clones hold roughly 2.4%. The specimen comprised peripheral blood, sampled 28 days after the second AZD1222 dose. These receptors originate from an adult who received the AZD1222 COVID-19 vaccine. CDR3s include the opening cysteine and the closing phenylalanine or tryptophan. The D gene is left open where the match is weak. The size entry is marked missing in some rows and otherwise reads once, few, many or a size class.

cdr3_aa	cdr3_nt	v_call	j_call	d_call	cdr3_length	clone_size
CASRKSGSERNTEAFF	TGTGCCAGCAGAAAATCCGGGAGCGAGAGAAACACTGAAGCTTTCTTT	TRBV7-9	TRBJ1-1	-	16	-
CASSYALALGDNEQFF	TGTGCCAGCAGTTACGCCCTAGCGCTAGGGGACAATGAGCAGTTCTTC	TRBV6-5	TRBJ2-1	-	16	-
CASSQSWTSGRRGRTGELFF	TGCGCCAGCAGTCAATCGTGGACTAGCGGGAGGAGGGGGCGCACCGGGGAGCTGTTTTTT	TRBV23-1	TRBJ2-2	TRBD2	20	-
CAWSDQPGLAGPGKTFEQYF	TGTGCCTGGAGTGACCAACCGGGACTAGCGGGACCGGGTAAAACTTTCGAGCAGTACTTC	TRBV30	TRBJ2-7	TRBD2	20	-
CASSRRTAEETQYF	TGCGCCAGCAGCAGGCGGACAGCCGAAGAGACCCAGTACTTC	TRBV5-1	TRBJ2-5	-	14	-
CASSFPGMNNEQFF	TGTGCCAGCAGCTTTCCCGGGATGAACAATGAGCAGTTCTTC	TRBV7-2	TRBJ2-1	-	14	-
CASSITAGGTYEQYF	TGTGCCAGTAGTATAACAGCGGGGGGCACCTACGAGCAGTACTTC	TRBV19	TRBJ2-7	TRBD2	15	-
CATSLDRGIEAFF	TGTGCCACCAGCCTAGACAGAGGAATTGAAGCTTTCTTT	TRBV15	TRBJ1-1	-	13	-
CASSGDGYTEAFF	TGTGCCAGCAGTGGAGACGGATACACTGAAGCTTTCTTT	TRBV2	TRBJ1-1	-	13	-
CASTQISGNTIYF	TGTGCCAGCACGCAGATCTCTGGAAACACCATATATTTT	TRBV2	TRBJ1-3	-	13	once
CASSETGDYGYTF	TGTGCCAGCAGCGAGACAGGGGACTATGGCTACACCTTC	TRBV2	TRBJ1-2	TRBD1	13	many
CASTITPSEGTGYTF	TGTGCCAGCACCATCACCCCATCGGAGGGGACCGGCTACACCTTC	TRBV6-5	TRBJ1-2	-	15	-
CASSSAGGSYNEQFF	TGTGCCAGCAGCTCCGCGGGGGGGTCCTACAATGAGCAGTTCTTC	TRBV7-3	TRBJ2-1	TRBD2	15	-
CASSLEGLWPQHF	TGTGCCAGCAGCTTGGAGGGTCTCTGGCCCCAGCATTTT	TRBV5-8	TRBJ1-5	-	13	-
CASSRLQETQYF	TGTGCCAGCAGCAGGCTCCAAGAGACCCAGTACTTC	TRBV3-1/TRBV3-2	TRBJ2-5	-	12	-
CSVEGSGNTIYF	TGCAGCGTTGAGGGATCTGGAAACACCATATATTTT	TRBV29-1	TRBJ1-3	-	12	-
CASSVIPGGETQYF	TGTGCCAGCAGCGTAATTCCGGGCGGGGAGACCCAGTACTTC	TRBV9	TRBJ2-5	-	14	-
CASSLEVGETQYF	TGTGCCAGCAGCTTAGAGGTGGGAGAGACCCAGTACTTC	TRBV11-3	TRBJ2-5	-	13	-
CASSLKSGNTIYF	TGTGCCAGCAGCCTGAAATCTGGAAACACCATATATTTT	TRBV5-6	TRBJ1-3	-	13	-
CAISDGAGANVLTF	TGTGCCATCAGTGACGGGGCTGGGGCCAACGTCCTGACTTTC	TRBV10-3	TRBJ2-6	-	14	-
CASYLGTEAFF	TGTGCCAGCTACCTGGGGACTGAAGCTTTCTTT	TRBV6-6	TRBJ1-1	-	11	-
CASSQDRHTDTQYF	TGCGCCAGCAGCCAAGATCGACACACAGATACGCAGTATTTT	TRBV4-1	TRBJ2-3	-	14	-
CASSASSREDGYTF	TGTGCCAGCAGCGCCTCTTCCAGGGAGGATGGCTACACCTTC	TRBV7-2	TRBJ1-2	-	14	few
CASSYFSGSYNEQFF	TGTGCCAGCAGTTACTTTTCGGGGTCCTACAATGAGCAGTTCTTC	TRBV6-5	TRBJ2-1	-	15	-
CASSEQNTEAFF	TGTGCCAGCAGTGAGCAGAACACTGAAGCTTTCTTT	TRBV2	TRBJ1-1	-	12	-
CASSEGHSSSYNEQFF	TGTGCCAGCAGCGAGGGACACTCGAGCTCCTACAATGAGCAGTTCTTC	TRBV9	TRBJ2-1	-	16	once
CASSAQWSGNTIYF	TGTGCCAGCAGTGCACAGTGGTCTGGAAACACCATATATTTT	TRBV27	TRBJ1-3	-	14	-
CSVEELGRVNTEAFF	TGCAGCGTTGAAGAATTGGGCAGGGTGAACACTGAAGCTTTCTTT	TRBV29-1	TRBJ1-1	-	15	-
CASSFFGLNTQYF	TGTGCCAGCAGTTTCTTCGGGCTAAATACGCAGTATTTT	TRBV12-3/TRBV12-4	TRBJ2-3	-	13	-
CAWSVAEGGQVYNSPLHF	TGTGCCTGGAGTGTAGCCGAAGGGGGGCAGGTCTATAATTCACCCCTCCACTTT	TRBV30	TRBJ1-6	-	18	-
CASSLFGPSQETQYF	TGTGCCAGCAGCTTATTTGGGCCTTCCCAAGAGACCCAGTACTTC	TRBV7-2	TRBJ2-5	-	15	-
CASSLLTGELFF	TGTGCCAGCAGTTTACTGACCGGGGAGCTGTTTTTT	TRBV12-3/TRBV12-4	TRBJ2-2	-	12	-
CASSLGMYTEAFF	TGTGCCAGCAGTTTGGGGATGTACACTGAAGCTTTCTTT	TRBV5-5	TRBJ1-1	-	13	-
CATSEAGTGERETQYF	TGTGCCACCAGTGAAGCCGGGACAGGGGAACGGGAGACCCAGTACTTC	TRBV24-1	TRBJ2-5	TRBD1	16	-
CASSLGGEDTQYF	TGCGCCAGCAGCCTGGGAGGGGAGGATACGCAGTATTTT	TRBV5-1	TRBJ2-3	TRBD2	13	once
CSATNTEAFF	TGCAGTGCCACAAACACTGAAGCTTTCTTT	TRBV20-1	TRBJ1-1	-	10	-
CASSQSANTEAFF	TGTGCCAGCAGCCAATCAGCGAACACTGAAGCTTTCTTT	TRBV4-2	TRBJ1-1	-	13	-
CASSEWTEAFF	TGTGCCAGCAGTGAGTGGACTGAAGCTTTCTTT	TRBV2	TRBJ1-1	-	11	-
CASSRGSGRTEQFF	TGTGCCAGCAGCCGGGGTAGCGGGAGAACTGAGCAGTTCTTC	TRBV7-3	TRBJ2-1	TRBD2	14	-
CSASFGGRALNNEQFF	TGCAGTGCTAGTTTCGGCGGGAGGGCACTTAACAATGAGCAGTTCTTC	TRBV20-1	TRBJ2-1	TRBD2	16	-